Listed below are T cell receptor beta chains from one sample, sequenced in a study of blood T cell repertoires in COVID-19. Data came from immunoSEQ multiplex PCR; TCRdb stores just in-frame clones and leaves some out. The table shows 75,000 to 95,000 clones, with 80% occurring only once. Sequencing was done on a sample of peripheral blood. The source is a woman aged 40 to 50 with active or convalescent COVID-19. The CDR3 runs from the conserved cysteine through the conserved F or W. The D gene is left open where the match is weak. Where a row states a size, it is once, few, many or the class of an expanded clone; other rows omit it.

size	D	V	J	CDR3	DNA
few	.	TRBV6-1	TRBJ1-3	CASSEESFSGNTIYF	TGTGCCAGCAGTGAAGAATCGTTCTCTGGAAACACCATATATTTT
.	.	TRBV6-6	TRBJ2-7	CAGGALGEQYF	TGTGCCGGCGGGGCCTTGGGCGAGCAGTACTTC
.	.	TRBV7-9	TRBJ2-3	CASSHRRTDTQYF	TGTGCCAGCAGCCACAGACGCACAGATACGCAGTATTTT
.	TRBD1	TRBV6-2/TRBV6-3	TRBJ1-2	CASSYNQGVYGYTF	TGTGCCAGCAGTTACAACCAGGGGGTGTATGGCTACACCTTC
.	TRBD1	TRBV27	TRBJ2-3	CASSFGTEPTDTQYF	TGTGCCAGCAGTTTTGGGACAGAGCCCACAGATACGCAGTATTTT
.	TRBD2	TRBV3-1/TRBV3-2	TRBJ2-1	CASSQRGLAGVEQFF	TGTGCCAGCAGCCAACGGGGACTAGCGGGAGTGGAGCAGTTCTTC
.	.	TRBV19	TRBJ1-1	CASSIYTEAFF	TGTGCCAGTAGTATCTACACTGAAGCTTTCTTT
.	TRBD1	TRBV18	TRBJ2-1	CASSRSGQGKNNEQFF	TGTGCCAGCTCACGATCGGGACAGGGAAAAAACAATGAGCAGTTCTTC
.	TRBD2	TRBV2	TRBJ2-7	CASRDSTSGRAEQYF	TGTGCCAGCAGAGACAGCACTAGCGGGAGGGCCGAGCAGTACTTC
few	.	TRBV28	TRBJ1-1	CASSFASEGGYTEAFF	TGTGCCAGCAGTTTCGCATCGGAGGGGGGGTACACTGAAGCTTTCTTT
.	TRBD2	TRBV24-1	TRBJ2-1	CATSDSGLAGDKQFF	TGTGCCACCAGTGACTCGGGACTAGCGGGAGATAAGCAGTTCTTC
once	.	TRBV25-1	TRBJ2-3	CASSEYRGTDTQYF	TGTGCCAGCAGTGAATACCGGGGAACAGATACGCAGTATTTT
.	.	TRBV6-5	TRBJ1-1	CASSYGAGAEAFF	TGTGCCAGCAGTTACGGGGCAGGGGCCGAAGCTTTCTTT
.	TRBD2	TRBV29-1	TRBJ2-7	CSVKARREPEYEQYF	TGCAGCGTTAAGGCGAGGCGGGAGCCGGAATACGAGCAGTACTTC
.	.	TRBV4-3	TRBJ2-2	CASSQDPLALTEGELFF	TGCGCCAGCAGCCAAGACCCACTAGCCCTGACTGAGGGGGAGCTGTTTTTT
.	TRBD1	TRBV28	TRBJ1-4	CASSPGQENEKLFF	TGTGCCAGCAGCCCGGGACAGGAGAATGAAAAACTGTTTTTT
once	.	TRBV10-1	TRBJ1-5	CASSESKQGFRVRSNQPQHF	TGCGCCAGCAGTGAGTCAAAACAGGGTTTTAGGGTTCGAAGCAATCAGCCCCAGCATTTT